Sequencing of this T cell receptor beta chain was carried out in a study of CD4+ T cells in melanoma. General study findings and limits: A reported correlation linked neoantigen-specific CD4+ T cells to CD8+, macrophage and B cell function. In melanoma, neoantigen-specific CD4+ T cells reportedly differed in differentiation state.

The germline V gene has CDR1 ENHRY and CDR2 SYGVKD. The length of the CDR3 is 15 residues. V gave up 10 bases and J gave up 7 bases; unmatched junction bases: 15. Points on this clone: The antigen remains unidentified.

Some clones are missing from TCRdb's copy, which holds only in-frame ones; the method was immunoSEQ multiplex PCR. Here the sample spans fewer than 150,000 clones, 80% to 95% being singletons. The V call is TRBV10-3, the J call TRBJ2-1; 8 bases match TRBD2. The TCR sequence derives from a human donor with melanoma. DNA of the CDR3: TGTGCCACCACCGGGGGGGACGCAATACCTAATGAGCAGTTCTTC. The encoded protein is CATTGGDAIPNEQFF.